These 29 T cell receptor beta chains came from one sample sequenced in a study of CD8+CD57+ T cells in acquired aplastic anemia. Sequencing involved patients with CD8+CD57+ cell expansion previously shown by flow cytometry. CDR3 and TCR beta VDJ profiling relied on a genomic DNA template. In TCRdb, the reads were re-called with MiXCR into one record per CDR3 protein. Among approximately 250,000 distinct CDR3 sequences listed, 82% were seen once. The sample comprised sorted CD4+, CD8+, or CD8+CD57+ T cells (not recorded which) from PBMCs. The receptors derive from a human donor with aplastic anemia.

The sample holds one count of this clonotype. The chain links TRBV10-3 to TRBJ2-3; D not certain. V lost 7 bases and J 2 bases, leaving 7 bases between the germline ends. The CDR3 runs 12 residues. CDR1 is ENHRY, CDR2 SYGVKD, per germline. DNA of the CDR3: TGTGCCATCATGTCGGACACAGATACGCAGTATTTT. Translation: CAIMSDTDTQYF.

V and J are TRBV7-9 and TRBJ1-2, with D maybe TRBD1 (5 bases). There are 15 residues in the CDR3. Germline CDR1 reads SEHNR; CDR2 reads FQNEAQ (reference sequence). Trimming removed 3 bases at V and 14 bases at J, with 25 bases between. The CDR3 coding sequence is TGTGCCAGCAGCTTTACAAGAAGCGGGGGGTGCGATGAGACCTTC. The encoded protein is CASSFTRSGGCDETF. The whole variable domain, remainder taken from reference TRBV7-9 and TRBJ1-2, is DTGVSQNPRHKITKRGQNVTFRCDPISEHNRLYWYRQTLGQGPEFLTYFQNEAQLEKSRLLSDRFSAERPKGSFSTLEIQRTEQGDSAMYLCASSFTRSGGCDETFGSGTRLTVV.

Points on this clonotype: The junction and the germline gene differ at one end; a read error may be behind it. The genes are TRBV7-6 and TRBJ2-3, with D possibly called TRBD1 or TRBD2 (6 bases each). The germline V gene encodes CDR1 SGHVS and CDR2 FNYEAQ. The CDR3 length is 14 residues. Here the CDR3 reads CASSLGGAQYSGPF. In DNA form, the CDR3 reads TGTGCCAGCAGCTTAGGGGGGGCCCAGTACTCCGGGCCTTTT.

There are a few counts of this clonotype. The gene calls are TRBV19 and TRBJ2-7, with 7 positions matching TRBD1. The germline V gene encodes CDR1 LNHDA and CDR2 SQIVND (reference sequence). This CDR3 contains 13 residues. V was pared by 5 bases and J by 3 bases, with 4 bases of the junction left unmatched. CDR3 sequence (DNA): TGTGCCAGTAGTTTGAGGACAGGCTACGAGCAGTACGTC. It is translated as CASSLRTGYEQYV.

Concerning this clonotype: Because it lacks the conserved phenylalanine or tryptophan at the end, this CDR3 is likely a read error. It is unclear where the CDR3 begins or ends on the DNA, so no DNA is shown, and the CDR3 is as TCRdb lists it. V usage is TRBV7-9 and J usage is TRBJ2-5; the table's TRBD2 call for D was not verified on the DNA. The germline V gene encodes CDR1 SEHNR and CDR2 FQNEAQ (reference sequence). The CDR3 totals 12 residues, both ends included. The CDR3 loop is CAGQGARGTEYY.

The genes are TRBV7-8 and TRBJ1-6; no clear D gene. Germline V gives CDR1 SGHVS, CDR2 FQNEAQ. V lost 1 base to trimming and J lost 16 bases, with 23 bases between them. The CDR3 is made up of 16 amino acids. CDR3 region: CASSLGADPHSNQLHF. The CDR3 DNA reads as TGTGCCAGCAGCTTAGGCGCAGACCCCCATAGCAATCAGCTCCACTTT.

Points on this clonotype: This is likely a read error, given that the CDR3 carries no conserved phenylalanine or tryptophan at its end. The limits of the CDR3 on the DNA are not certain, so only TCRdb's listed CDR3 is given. The CDR3 protein is CASSICSGAYNEQLFV. The gene calls are TRBV19 and TRBJ2-5; TRBD2 was called by the table and not checked on the DNA. Germline-derived CDR1 and CDR2 are LNHDA and SQIVND (reference sequence). The CDR3 comprises 16 residues, both ends counted.

CDR3 sequence: CASSLHGDATAHSYEQYV. DNA for the CDR3: TGTGCCAGCAGCTTACATGGAGACGCCACAGCCCATTCCTACGAGCAGTACGTC. This chain joins TRBV7-8 and TRBJ2-7; D gene unclear. From germline, CDR1 is SGHVS and CDR2 FQNEAQ. Trimming took 2 bases from V and 1 from J, leaving 21 bases between them. CDR3 length equals 18 residues.

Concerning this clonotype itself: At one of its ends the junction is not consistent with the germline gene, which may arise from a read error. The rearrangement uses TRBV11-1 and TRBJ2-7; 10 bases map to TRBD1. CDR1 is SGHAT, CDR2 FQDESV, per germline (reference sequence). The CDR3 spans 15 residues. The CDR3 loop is CASSLGTGASYGQYF. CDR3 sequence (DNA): TGTGCCAGCAGCCTTGGGACAGGGGCTTCCTACGGGCAGTACTTC.

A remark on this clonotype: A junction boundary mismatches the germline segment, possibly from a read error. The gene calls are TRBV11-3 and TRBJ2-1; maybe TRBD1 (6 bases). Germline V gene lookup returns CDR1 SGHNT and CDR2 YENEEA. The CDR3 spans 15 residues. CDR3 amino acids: CASSLASTGNNEPFF. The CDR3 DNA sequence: TGTGCCAGCAGTTTAGCTAGCACAGGGAACAATGAACCGTTCTTC. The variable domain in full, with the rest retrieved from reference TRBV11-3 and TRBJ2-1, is EAGVVQSPRYKIIEKKQPVAFWCNPISGHNTLYWYLQNLGQGPELLIRYENEEAVDDSQLPKDRFSAERLKGVDSTLKIQPAELGDSAVYLCASSLASTGNNEPFFGPGTRLTVL.

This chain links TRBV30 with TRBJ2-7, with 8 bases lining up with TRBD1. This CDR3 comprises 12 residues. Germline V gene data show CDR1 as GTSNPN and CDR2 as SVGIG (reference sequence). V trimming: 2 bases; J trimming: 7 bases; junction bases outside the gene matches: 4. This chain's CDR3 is CAWSQGAREQYF. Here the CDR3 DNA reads TGTGCCTGGAGTCAGGGGGCGCGGGAGCAGTACTTC.

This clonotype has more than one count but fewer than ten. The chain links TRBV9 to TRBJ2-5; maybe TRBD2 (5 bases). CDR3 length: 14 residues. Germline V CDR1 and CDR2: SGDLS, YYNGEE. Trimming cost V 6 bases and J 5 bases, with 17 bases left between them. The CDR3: CASTMVSGGETQYF. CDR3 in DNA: TGTGCCAGCACCATGGTGTCAGGCGGGGAGACCCAGTACTTC.

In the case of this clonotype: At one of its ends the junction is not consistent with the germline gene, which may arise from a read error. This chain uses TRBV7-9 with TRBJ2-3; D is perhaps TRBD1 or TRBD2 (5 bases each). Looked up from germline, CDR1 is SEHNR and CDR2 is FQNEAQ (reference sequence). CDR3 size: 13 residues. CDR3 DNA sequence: TGTGCCAGCGGCGAAGCGGCAGGGCCCCGCACTCAGTTT. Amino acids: CASGEAAGPRTQF.

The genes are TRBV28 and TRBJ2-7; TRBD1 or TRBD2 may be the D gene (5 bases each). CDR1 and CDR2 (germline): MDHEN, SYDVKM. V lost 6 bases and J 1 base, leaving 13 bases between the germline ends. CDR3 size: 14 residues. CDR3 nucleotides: TGTGCCAGCAGCAGACCGGGACCTTCCTACGAGCAGTACTTC. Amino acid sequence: CASSRPGPSYEQYF.

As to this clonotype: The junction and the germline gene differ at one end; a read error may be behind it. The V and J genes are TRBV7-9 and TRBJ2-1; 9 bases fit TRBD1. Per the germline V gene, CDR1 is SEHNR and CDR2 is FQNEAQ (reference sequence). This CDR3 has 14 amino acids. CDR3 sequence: CASRPDRGNTPQHF. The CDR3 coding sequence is TGTGCCAGCAGGCCCGACAGGGGGAATACACCCCAGCACTTC.

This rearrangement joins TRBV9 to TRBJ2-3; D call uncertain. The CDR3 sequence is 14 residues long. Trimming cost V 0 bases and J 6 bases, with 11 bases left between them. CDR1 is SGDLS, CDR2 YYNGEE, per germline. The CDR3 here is CASSVADGPDTQYF. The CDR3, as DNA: TGTGCCAGCAGCGTAGCGGACGGCCCCGATACGCAGTATTTT.

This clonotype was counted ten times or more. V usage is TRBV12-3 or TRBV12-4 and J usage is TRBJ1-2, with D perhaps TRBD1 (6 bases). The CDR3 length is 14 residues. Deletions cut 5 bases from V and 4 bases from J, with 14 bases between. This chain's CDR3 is CASSLAGQRYGYTF. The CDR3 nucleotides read TGTGCCAGCAGTCTCGCGGGACAACGCTATGGCTACACCTTC.

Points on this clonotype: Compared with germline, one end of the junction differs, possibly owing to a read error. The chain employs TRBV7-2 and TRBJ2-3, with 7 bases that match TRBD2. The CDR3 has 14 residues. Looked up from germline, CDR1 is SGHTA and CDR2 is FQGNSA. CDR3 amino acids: CASSSAGDGLTDTF. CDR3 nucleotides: TGTGCCAGCAGCTCCGCGGGAGATGGCCTCACAGATACGTTT.

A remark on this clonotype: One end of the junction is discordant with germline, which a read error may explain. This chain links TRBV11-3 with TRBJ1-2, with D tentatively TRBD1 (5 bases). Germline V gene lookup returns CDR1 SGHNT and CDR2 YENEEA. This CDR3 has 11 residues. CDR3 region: CASNLDLTDTF. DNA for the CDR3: TGTGCCAGCAACTTAGATCTGACAGACACCTTC.

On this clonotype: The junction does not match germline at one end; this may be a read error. CDR3 sequence reads: CASSLVGRGGETLF. The CDR3 DNA reads as TGTGCCAGCAGCTTAGTCGGGAGGGGGGGAGAGACCTTGTTC. The genes are TRBV7-3 and TRBJ2-1; 8 nucleotides align to TRBD2. Per the germline V gene, CDR1 is SGHTA and CDR2 is FQGTGA. There are 14 residues in the CDR3.

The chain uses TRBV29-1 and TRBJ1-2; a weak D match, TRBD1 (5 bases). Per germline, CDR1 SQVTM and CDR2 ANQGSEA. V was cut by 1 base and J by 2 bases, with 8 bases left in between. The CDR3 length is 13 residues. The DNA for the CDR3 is TGCAGCGTTGAAGTTTACAGGAACTATGGCTACACCTTC. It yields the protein CSVEVYRNYGYTF.

The CDR3 DNA follows: TGTGCCAGCAGCTCACGGGACAGCGCCTACGACGGTGACTACACCTTC. Amino acid sequence: CASSSRDSAYDGDYTF. The chain employs TRBV7-8 and TRBJ1-2, with 7 bases fitting TRBD1. The CDR3 consists of 16 residues. CDR1 is SGHVS and CDR2 is FQNEAQ in the germline V gene. The ends lost 4 bases at V and 10 bases at J; junction bases unmatched: 18. The full variable domain, in which reference TRBV7-8 and TRBJ1-2 provide the parts outside the CDR3, is GAGVSQSPRYKVAKRGQDVALRCDPISGHVSLFWYQQALGQGPEFLTYFQNEAQLDKSGLPSDRFFAERPEGSVSTLKIQRTQQEDSAVYLCASSSRDSAYDGDYTFGSGTRLTVV.

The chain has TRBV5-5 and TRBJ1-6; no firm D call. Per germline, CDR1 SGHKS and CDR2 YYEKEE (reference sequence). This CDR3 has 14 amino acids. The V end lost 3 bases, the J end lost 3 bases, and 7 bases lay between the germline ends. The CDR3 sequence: CASSSSYYNSPLHF. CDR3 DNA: TGTGCCAGCAGCTCCAGTTACTATAATTCACCCCTCCACTTT.

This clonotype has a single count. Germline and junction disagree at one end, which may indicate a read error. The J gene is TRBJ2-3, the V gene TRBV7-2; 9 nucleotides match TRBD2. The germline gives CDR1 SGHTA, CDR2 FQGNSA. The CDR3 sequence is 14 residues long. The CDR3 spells CASSWAGGPDGEHF. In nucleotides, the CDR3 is TGTGCCAGCAGCTGGGCGGGGGGGCCCGATGGGGAGCATTTT.

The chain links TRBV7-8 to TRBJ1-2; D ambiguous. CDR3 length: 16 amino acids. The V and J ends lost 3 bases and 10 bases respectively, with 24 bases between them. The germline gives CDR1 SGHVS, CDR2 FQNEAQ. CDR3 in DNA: TGTGCCAGCAGCTTGGAGGGAGGCGGGGTTACGCATTACTACACCTTC. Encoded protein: CASSLEGGGVTHYYTF.

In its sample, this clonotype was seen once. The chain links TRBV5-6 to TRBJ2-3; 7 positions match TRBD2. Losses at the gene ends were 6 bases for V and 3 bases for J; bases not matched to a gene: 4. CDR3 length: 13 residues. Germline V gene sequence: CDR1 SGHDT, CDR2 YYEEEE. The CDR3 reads CASIIGGTDTQYF. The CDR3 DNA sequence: TGTGCCAGCATCATCGGGGGGACAGATACGCAGTATTTT.

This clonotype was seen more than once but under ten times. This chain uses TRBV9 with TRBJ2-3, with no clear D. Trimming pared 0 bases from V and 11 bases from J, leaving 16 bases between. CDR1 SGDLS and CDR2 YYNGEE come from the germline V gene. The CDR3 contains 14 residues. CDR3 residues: CASSVGVFSNEQYF. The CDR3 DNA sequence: TGTGCCAGCAGCGTAGGAGTATTCTCCAATGAGCAGTATTTT. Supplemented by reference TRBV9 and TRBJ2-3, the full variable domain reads DSGVTQTPKHLITATGQRVTLRCSPRSGDLSVYWYQQSLDQGLQFLIQYYNGEERAKGNILERFSAQQFPDLHSELNLSSLELGDSALYFCASSVGVFSNEQYFGPGTRLTVL.

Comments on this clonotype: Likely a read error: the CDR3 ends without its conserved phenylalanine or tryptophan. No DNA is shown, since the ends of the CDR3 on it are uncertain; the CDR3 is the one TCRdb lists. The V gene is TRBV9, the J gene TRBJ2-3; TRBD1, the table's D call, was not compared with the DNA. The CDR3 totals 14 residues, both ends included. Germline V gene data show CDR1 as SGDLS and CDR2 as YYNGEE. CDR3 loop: CASSAAGAPYNSPL.

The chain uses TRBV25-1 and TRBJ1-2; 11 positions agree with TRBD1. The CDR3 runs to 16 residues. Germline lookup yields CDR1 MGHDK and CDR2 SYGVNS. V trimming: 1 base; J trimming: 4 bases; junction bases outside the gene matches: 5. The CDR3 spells CASSELGQGEGYGYTF. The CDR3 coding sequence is TGTGCCAGCAGTGAATTGGGACAGGGGGAGGGCTATGGCTACACCTTC.